A single sample is the source of the 11 T cell receptor beta chains below, sequenced in a study of cytomegalovirus exposure and HLA in healthy donors. The PCR ran on 60 Vbeta and 13 Jbeta primers. The method was immunoSEQ multiplex PCR; TCRdb's version includes in-frame clones alone and lacks a portion of them. The profile shows around 190,000 clones, 65% to 80% of them singletons. Sequences were obtained from PBMCs. Source of these receptors: a woman aged 25 to 39 in good health and CMV-seropositive.

The chain joins TRBV11-2 to TRBJ2-5; 7 bases are shared with TRBD1. The germline V gene has CDR1 SGHAT and CDR2 FQNNGV. The junction had 9 bases not matched to a gene; V was cut back by 4 bases and J by 4 bases. This CDR3 is built from 15 residues. CDR3 coding DNA: TGTGCCAGCAGCTCTGGGACAGCGAGGGGAGAGACCCAGTACTTC. Translation gives CASSSGTARGETQYF.

The rearrangement uses TRBV5-6 and TRBJ2-1, with D perhaps TRBD2 (7 bases). Germline loops: CDR1 SGHDT, CDR2 YYEEEE. V was pared by 1 base and J by 7 bases, with 18 bases between. This CDR3 contains 16 residues. The CDR3, as DNA: TGTGCCAGCAGCTTGTCTCTGGGGGGGCCGGCGAATGAGCAGTTCTTC. This translates into CASSLSLGGPANEQFF.

J is TRBJ2-3 and V is TRBV7-8; 9 positions agree with TRBD1. Looked up from germline, CDR1 is SGHVS and CDR2 is FQNEAQ. CDR3 length: 15 residues. J was trimmed by 1 base and V by 3 bases; bases with no gene match: 2. CDR3 nucleotides: TGTGCCAGCAGCTTCGGACAGGGGCGCACAGATACGCAGTATTTT. Translated: CASSFGQGRTDTQYF.

V and J are TRBV14 and TRBJ2-1; 8 nucleotides line up with TRBD2. The junction had 6 bases not matched to a gene; V was cut back by 2 bases and J by 3 bases. CDR3 length: 16 residues. Germline-derived CDR1 and CDR2 are SGHDN and FVKESK. CDR3 loop: CASSQSLAANYNEQFF. Written as DNA, the CDR3 is TGTGCCAGCAGCCAATCACTAGCGGCCAACTACAATGAGCAGTTCTTC.

The chain recombines TRBV4-3 with TRBJ2-3; possible D gene TRBD2, 5 bases. The germline V gene has CDR1 LGHNA and CDR2 YSLEER. This CDR3 has 14 amino acids. Trimming stripped 0 bases from V and 6 bases from J, with 10 bases between. In DNA form, the CDR3 reads TGCGCCAGCAGCCAAGATACGGGGTCTGATACGCAGTATTTT. Translation: CASSQDTGSDTQYF.

The V call is TRBV5-8, the J call TRBJ2-7, with TRBD2 matching 9 bases. V was pared by 1 base and J by 2 bases, with 7 bases of the junction left unmatched. The CDR3 has 16 residues. The germline V gene has CDR1 SGHTS and CDR2 YDEGEE. CDR3 amino acids: CASSLIAGVFAYEQYF. In DNA form, the CDR3 reads TGTGCCAGCAGCTTGATAGCGGGAGTTTTCGCCTACGAGCAGTACTTC.

The chain carries TRBV5-1 and TRBJ1-1, with 8 bases identical to TRBD1. The J segment lost 5 bases and the V segment lost 3 bases, leaving 9 bases of the junction unmatched. Germline V gene sequence: CDR1 SGHRS, CDR2 YFSETQ. The length of the CDR3 is 15 residues. This CDR3 is CASSSERTGTTEAFF. Written as DNA, the CDR3 is TGCGCCAGCAGCTCGGAAAGGACAGGGACTACTGAAGCTTTCTTT.

V is TRBV14 and J is TRBJ1-4; D not resolved. Trimming pared 4 bases from V and 12 bases from J, leaving 12 bases between. Germline V gene data show CDR1 as SGHDN and CDR2 as FVKESK. The CDR3 covers 12 residues. The CDR3 DNA sequence: TGTGCCAGCAGCCTCCTGGGAGGCCAACTGTTTTTT. This translates into CASSLLGGQLFF.

The chain has TRBV7-2 and TRBJ2-5, with 10 bases identical to TRBD2. This CDR3 comprises 17 residues. The V gene end was trimmed by 6 bases and the J gene end by 0 bases; junction bases not matched to a gene: 10. The V gene's germline CDR1 is SGHTA and CDR2 FQGNSA. CDR3 loop: CASRRWASGGYQETQYF. In nucleotides, the CDR3 is TGTGCCAGCAGGCGGTGGGCTAGCGGGGGTTACCAAGAGACCCAGTACTTC.

The rearrangement links TRBV6-5 to TRBJ2-7; the match to TRBD2 covers 11 bases. Germline V CDR1 and CDR2: MNHEY, SVGAGI. Trimming at V came to 1 base and at J to 8 bases, leaving 7 bases not matched to a gene. CDR3 length: 15 amino acids. The CDR3 reads CASSYYGTSGSKQYF. For the CDR3, the DNA is TGTGCCAGCAGTTACTATGGGACTAGCGGCTCCAAGCAGTACTTC.

The J gene is TRBJ1-3, the V gene TRBV29-1; D is undetermined. Between the trimmed V and J ends, which lost 7 bases and 4 bases, there was a span of 11 bases. Germline V gene sequence: CDR1 SQVTM, CDR2 ANQGSEA. CDR3 length: 12 residues. The DNA for the CDR3 is TGCAGCGCCAATCTAGGAGGAAACACCATATATTTT. It translates to CSANLGGNTIYF.